Presented here are 28 T cell receptor beta chains from one specimen sequenced in a study of cytomegalovirus exposure and HLA in healthy donors. Profiled with immunoSEQ multiplex PCR; TCRdb holds only in-frame clones, not every one. The table has 150,000 to 200,000 clones, around 88% seen once. The sequenced material came from PBMCs. The receptor source for this set is a woman younger than 30 in good health and CMV-seronegative.

V is TRBV6-4 and J is TRBJ1-4; D not certain. Germline V gene lookup returns CDR1 MRHNA and CDR2 SNTAGT. V lost 2 bases and J 12 bases, leaving 19 bases between the germline ends. The CDR3 runs to 15 residues. The CDR3 here is CASSDEALPNSELFF. Written as DNA, the CDR3 is TGTGCCAGCAGTGACGAGGCATTGCCTAATTCTGAACTGTTTTTT.

The chain recombines TRBV7-9 with TRBJ1-4, with 9 bases that match TRBD1. This CDR3 contains 14 residues. The germline V gene has CDR1 SEHNR and CDR2 FQNEAQ (reference sequence). J was trimmed by 5 bases and V by 3 bases; bases with no gene match: 1. For the CDR3, the DNA is TGTGCCAGCAGCTTCACAGGGGGCAATGAAAAACTGTTTTTT. It encodes CASSFTGGNEKLFF.

The chain is built from TRBV28 and TRBJ1-4; D uncertain. V was clipped by 5 bases and J by 1 base, with 8 bases between them. The CDR3 contains 14 residues. Germline assignment: CDR1 MDHEN and CDR2 SYDVKM. The CDR3 DNA is TGTGCCAGCAGTATCCGGGAAACTAATGAAAAACTGTTTTTT. Its protein is CASSIRETNEKLFF.

V is TRBV5-4 and J is TRBJ1-1, with 11 bases identical to TRBD1. V trimming: 3 bases; J trimming: 0 bases; junction bases outside the gene matches: 4. The CDR3 length is 16 residues. Per the germline V gene, CDR1 is SGHNT and CDR2 is YYREEE (reference sequence). In nucleotides, the CDR3 is TGTGCCAGCAGCTCCGGGACAGGGGGTTTGAACACTGAAGCTTTCTTT. Its translation is CASSSGTGGLNTEAFF.

The chain uses TRBV11-3 and TRBJ2-2; 7 nucleotides line up with TRBD1. The length of the CDR3 is 15 residues. Germline CDR1 is SGHNT and CDR2 is YENEEA. The trim removed 3 bases at V and 7 bases at J, leaving 8 bases unmatched. The CDR3 DNA is TGTGCCAGCAGCTTGGGGGCGAGGGGGCGCGGGGAGCTGTTTTTT. Translated, it gives CASSLGARGRGELFF.

V gene TRBV5-1 combines with J gene TRBJ2-7; a weak D match, TRBD2 (5 bases). Per the germline V gene, CDR1 is SGHRS and CDR2 is YFSETQ. Trimming removed 0 bases at V and 0 bases at J, with 10 bases between. CDR3 length: 15 amino acids. The CDR3 sequence: CASSLAGVFSYEQYF. CDR3 DNA sequence: TGCGCCAGCAGCTTGGCCGGGGTTTTCTCCTACGAGCAGTACTTC.

This rearrangement joins TRBV6-1 to TRBJ2-2; the match to TRBD1 covers 9 bases. Germline V CDR1 and CDR2: MNHNS, SASEGT. The V gene end was trimmed by 2 bases and the J gene end by 1 base; junction bases not matched to a gene: 8. CDR3 length equals 18 residues. CDR3 nucleotides: TGTGCCAGCAGTGAAATGGGACAGGGCGTGAGGAACACCGGGGAGCTGTTTTTT. Its protein product is CASSEMGQGVRNTGELFF.

The chain carries TRBV15 and TRBJ2-7; TRBD1 aligns across 7 bases. The CDR3 spans 12 residues. The V gene's germline CDR1 is LNHNV and CDR2 YYDKDF (reference sequence). V lost 8 bases to trimming and J lost 6 bases; unmatched junction nucleotides: 7. The CDR3 region is CATAPRQGEQYF. The CDR3 DNA is TGTGCCACCGCTCCAAGACAGGGCGAGCAGTACTTC. Drawing the rest from reference TRBV15 and TRBJ2-7, the complete variable domain is DAMVIQNPRYQVTQFGKPVTLSCSQTLNHNVMYWYQQKSSQAPKLLFHYYDKDFNNEADTPDNFQSRRPNTSFCFLDIRSPGLGDTAMYLCATAPRQGEQYFGPGTRLTVT.

This chain uses TRBV4-1 with TRBJ1-2; unclear D gene. Per germline, CDR1 MGHRA and CDR2 YSYEKL. The CDR3 contains 13 residues. Deletions cut 0 bases from V and 7 bases from J, with 9 bases between. The CDR3 coding sequence is TGCGCCAGCAGCCAAGAGCCAGGTACTGGCTACACCTTC. This translates into CASSQEPGTGYTF.

The chain recombines TRBV5-6 with TRBJ1-2; D uncertain. Trimming pared 0 bases from V and 8 bases from J, leaving 11 bases between. The CDR3 has 13 residues. Germline assignment: CDR1 SGHDT and CDR2 YYEEEE. The CDR3 DNA reads TGTGCCAGCAGCTTGGGCAGGTACGCGGGCTACACCTTC. Translated, it gives CASSLGRYAGYTF.

The rearrangement joins TRBV5-6 to TRBJ2-1; D is unclear. The CDR3 is made up of 11 amino acids. From germline, CDR1 is SGHDT and CDR2 YYEEEE. V was clipped by 3 bases and J by 8 bases, with 6 bases between them. CDR3 protein: CASSSLDEQFF. The CDR3 region has the DNA TGTGCCAGCAGCTCCCTAGATGAGCAGTTCTTC.

This clone was observed a single time. V gene TRBV4-1 combines with J gene TRBJ2-7; 11 nucleotides agree with TRBD2. J gave up 6 bases and V 2 bases, and 6 bases lay outside the gene matches. CDR1 is MGHRA, CDR2 YSYEKL, per germline. The CDR3 spans 15 residues. CDR3 coding DNA: TGCGCCAGCAGCCAACATAGCGGGGGGGCGGTCGAGCAGTACTTC. Encoded protein: CASSQHSGGAVEQYF.

The CDR3 here is CASSLGTSGSTDTQYF. As DNA, the CDR3 is TGTGCCAGCAGCTTAGGGACTAGCGGGAGCACAGATACGCAGTATTTT. The V and J genes are TRBV11-3 and TRBJ2-3, with 11 bases fitting TRBD2. The V and J ends lost 1 base and 0 bases, in that order; junction bases with no gene match: 0. Germline values: CDR1 SGHNT, CDR2 YENEEA. This CDR3 has 16 amino acids.

This clone showed up just once. This chain uses TRBV6-1 with TRBJ2-5; the match to TRBD1 covers 8 bases. V trimming: 2 bases; J trimming: 5 bases; junction bases outside the gene matches: 10. The CDR3 runs 16 residues. Germline CDR1 reads MNHNS; CDR2 reads SASEGT. The CDR3 nucleotides are TGTGCCAGCAGTGAAAGGGACAGGCAGTCCTGGGAGACCCAGTACTTC. It translates to CASSERDRQSWETQYF.

J is TRBJ1-2 and V is TRBV7-9, with D perhaps matching TRBD1 (6 bases). The CDR3 totals 15 residues. Germline lookup yields CDR1 SEHNR and CDR2 FQNEAQ (reference sequence). The V end was cut by 4 bases, the J end by 4 bases, with 16 bases between. The CDR3, as DNA: TGTGCCAGCAGCTCATCTGTAAACAGGGTCTATGGCTACACCTTC. This gives the protein CASSSSVNRVYGYTF.

Here the CDR3 DNA reads TGTGCCAGCAGTGCCCCGACAGATGAAGCTTTCTTT. It is translated as CASSAPTDEAFF. The chain has TRBV25-1 and TRBJ1-1; tentatively, D is TRBD1 (5 bases). The CDR3 contains 12 residues. V gave up 4 bases and J gave up 7 bases, with 10 bases separating them. The germline V gene encodes CDR1 MGHDK and CDR2 SYGVNS.

J is TRBJ2-2 and V is TRBV30, with TRBD1 matching 9 bases. Germline V gene data show CDR1 as GTSNPN and CDR2 as SVGIG (reference sequence). There are 13 residues in the CDR3. V was clipped by 5 bases and J by 6 bases; unmatched bases: 4. This chain's CDR3 is CAWGQGSAGELFF. The DNA for the CDR3 is TGTGCCTGGGGACAGGGGTCGGCCGGGGAGCTGTTTTTT. The full variable domain, completed using reference TRBV30 and TRBJ2-2, is SQTIHQWPATLVQPVGSPLSLECTVEGTSNPNLYWYRQAAGRGLQLLFYSVGIGQISSEVPQNLSASRPQDRQFILSSKKLLLSDSGFYLCAWGQGSAGELFFGEGSRLTVL.

The rearrangement links TRBV7-9 to TRBJ1-6; 8 nucleotides align to TRBD1. Trimming removed 0 bases from V and 14 bases from J; junction bases left unmatched: 9. Per the germline V gene, CDR1 is SEHNR and CDR2 is FQNEAQ (reference sequence). The CDR3 is 15 residues long. As DNA, the CDR3 is TGTGCCAGCAGCTTAGCCACAGGGGGGTTAAAAGCCCTCCACTTT. This gives the protein CASSLATGGLKALHF.

This clone has only a few counts. The chain recombines TRBV4-1 with TRBJ1-3, with TRBD1 matching over 8 bases. V lost 2 bases and J lost 1; bases outside the gene matches: 4. Germline loops: CDR1 MGHRA, CDR2 YSYEKL. The CDR3 has 16 residues. The CDR3 here is CASSQPTGESGNTIYF. Here the CDR3 DNA reads TGCGCCAGCAGCCAACCGACAGGGGAGTCTGGAAACACCATATATTTT.

The chain carries TRBV10-1 and TRBJ2-3; 7 nucleotides agree with TRBD2. Trimming cost V 8 bases and J 5 bases; bases outside gene matches: 13. Germline CDR1 and CDR2: WNHNN and SYGVQD (reference sequence). The CDR3 is 15 amino acids. In nucleotides, the CDR3 is TGCGCCAGCGGGTTAGGACTAGGAAGGCAAGATACGCAGTATTTT. Translating gives CASGLGLGRQDTQYF.

In this sample, this clone turned up once. The genes are TRBV27 and TRBJ1-3; TRBD1 is a possible D gene (5 bases). Germline CDR1 and CDR2: MNHEY and SMNVEV (reference sequence). CDR3 length: 16 residues. The germline V and J ends were trimmed by 5 bases and 0 bases, with 14 bases remaining between them. CDR3 sequence (DNA): TGTGCCAGCAGTCCTAACAGGTTGCACTCTGGAAACACCATATATTTT. Protein: CASSPNRLHSGNTIYF.

The chain links TRBV19 to TRBJ1-2; 8 bases agree with TRBD1. Germline V gives CDR1 LNHDA, CDR2 SQIVND (reference sequence). This CDR3 contains 13 residues. Losses at the gene ends were 5 bases for V and 8 bases for J; bases not matched to a gene: 7. This CDR3 is CASSAGTGFGYTF. Written as DNA, the CDR3 is TGTGCCAGTAGTGCCGGGACAGGTTTCGGCTACACCTTC.

V is TRBV7-6 and J is TRBJ2-2; D may be TRBD1 (5 bases). V was shortened by 5 bases and J by 0 bases, with 19 bases between the two germline ends. Germline V gene lookup returns CDR1 SGHVS and CDR2 FNYEAQ. The CDR3 contains 18 residues. This CDR3 is CASSRGHQASANTGELFF. CDR3 DNA: TGTGCCAGCAGCAGGGGCCACCAGGCTTCCGCGAACACCGGGGAGCTGTTTTTT.

The chain joins TRBV5-1 to TRBJ2-5; 9 bases agree with TRBD2. Germline V gene data show CDR1 as SGHRS and CDR2 as YFSETQ. The trim removed 4 bases at V and 1 base at J, leaving 14 bases unmatched. The CDR3 covers 18 residues. The CDR3 DNA sequence: TGCGCCAGCAGCCTGGGAAGTAGCGGGAGCCCTCTCCAAGAGACCCAGTACTTC. Translated: CASSLGSSGSPLQETQYF.

This chain joins TRBV13 and TRBJ2-5; D is possibly TRBD2 (7 bases). From germline, CDR1 is PRHDT and CDR2 FYEKMQ (reference sequence). The CDR3 sequence is 16 residues long. V gave up 4 bases and J gave up 3 bases, with 18 bases separating them. The CDR3 loop reads CASSSYPGGREETQYF. DNA for the CDR3: TGTGCCAGCAGCTCCTACCCGGGGGGCCGCGAAGAGACCCAGTACTTC.

There are a few counts of this clone. The rearrangement joins TRBV5-6 to TRBJ1-2; the D gene is possibly TRBD1 (6 bases). V lost 4 bases and J 0 bases, leaving 16 bases between the germline ends. The CDR3 is 16 residues long. Per the germline V gene, CDR1 is SGHDT and CDR2 is YYEEEE. CDR3 protein: CASSLGQRSSNYGYTF. The CDR3 DNA reads TGTGCCAGCAGCCTTGGACAGAGAAGCTCTAACTATGGCTACACCTTC.

The chain is built from TRBV10-3 and TRBJ2-7, with 7 bases matching TRBD2. CDR3 length: 14 amino acids. V lost 4 bases to trimming and J lost 3 bases; unmatched junction nucleotides: 6. The germline V gene encodes CDR1 ENHRY and CDR2 SYGVKD. The CDR3 bases are TGTGCCATCAGTGTTGGACTAGATTACTACGAGCAGTACTTC. Translated, it gives CAISVGLDYYEQYF.

The V and J genes are TRBV18 and TRBJ1-4; 9 positions match TRBD1. Germline V gene sequence: CDR1 KGHSH, CDR2 LQKENI. With 0 bases clipped from V and 7 bases from J, the junction kept 3 bases outside the gene matches. The CDR3 has 15 residues. The CDR3 DNA is TGTGCCAGCTCACCACCGGGACAGGGTGGTGAAAAACTGTTTTTT. This encodes CASSPPGQGGEKLFF. The whole variable domain, remainder taken from reference TRBV18 and TRBJ1-4, is NAGVMQNPRHLVRRRGQEARLRCSPMKGHSHVYWYRQLPEEGLKFMVYLQKENIIDESGMPKERFSAEFPKEGPSILRIQQVVRGDSAAYFCASSPPGQGGEKLFFGSGTQLSVL.